The T cell receptor (beta chain) under discussion was sequenced for a study of blood T cell repertoires in COVID-19. About the study: The study drew acute and convalescent COVID-19 samples from the United States, Italy and Spain.

Using immunoSEQ multiplex PCR, the repertoire was profiled, and TCRdb retains in-frame clones only, with some absent. The sample carries fewer than 350,000 clones, approximately 91% recorded once. This clone occurred once. An end of the junction does not agree with germline; a read error may underlie this. The receptor's source is a woman in her thirties or forties with acute COVID-19. Source material: PBMCs or T cells enriched from blood (not recorded which).

CDR3 amino acids: CASSYLSGKNSF. The DNA of the CDR3 is TGTGCCAGCAGCTACCTTTCTGGAAAAAACAGCTTC. The chain employs TRBV2 and TRBJ1-2; no clear D. The CDR3 contains 12 residues. From germline, CDR1 is SNHLY and CDR2 FYNNEI.